The clone carrying this T cell receptor (beta chain) was detected ten times or more. The antigen is unknown. The data originate from a study of CD8 T cells in ankylosing spondylitis. Study-wide results and limits: Ankylosing spondylitis blood appeared to be characterized by a TCR beta motif of fewer than ten highly homologous variants.

Quantitative molecular-barcoded 5'-RACE generated the TCR beta libraries. Using its own MiXCR run on the 5' RACE reads, TCRdb lists one record per CDR3 protein. The repertoire includes some 200,000 distinct CDR3 sequences, around 6.6% of them detected once, and approximately 15% sits in the top ten. This CDR3 is 15 amino acids long. The V gene's germline CDR1 is SEHNR and CDR2 FQNEAQ (reference sequence). With 5 bases clipped from V and 2 bases from J, the junction kept 6 bases outside the gene matches. This receptor was identified in a male donor with ankylosing spondylitis. V usage is TRBV7-9 and J usage is TRBJ2-7; TRBD1 matches 10 bases. Sample: blood, either unsorted or a sorted T cell fraction (not recorded which). CDR3 nucleotide sequence: TGTGCCAGCAGCCTTAGACAGGGGGCCACCTACGAGCAGTACTTC. Protein sequence: CASSLRQGATYEQYF.